This T cell receptor beta chain was captured by sequencing in a study of blood T cell repertoires in COVID-19. Looking at the study overall: Donors in the United States, Italy and Spain gave samples during acute or convalescent COVID-19. PBMCs, B-cell-depleted T cells, or T cells were the source of the cDNA or gDNA that made up the material.

The CDR3 runs to 15 residues. Trimming pared 0 bases from V and 0 bases from J, leaving 4 bases between. Germline-derived CDR1 and CDR2 are SGDLS and YYNGEE. As originally analysed: Counts of nucleated cells, estimated from reference gene primer amplification, were obtained. Measured with immunoSEQ multiplex PCR; TCRdb has only the in-frame clones, and not every one. V and J calls and clone size are given by that table; D and trimming were obtained from the DNA. The sample lists fewer than 120,000 clones; roughly 87% were seen once. The receptor comes from a human donor in a cohort sampled during active COVID-19. Material: peripheral blood. The V call is TRBV9, the J call TRBJ1-6; D unclear. In DNA, the CDR3 is TGTGCCAGCAGCGTAGCGGTCTCCTATAATTCACCCCTCCACTTT. This sequence encodes CASSVAVSYNSPLHF.